Below, 3 T cell receptor beta chains from the same sample are listed, as sequenced in a study of control samples from healthy donors and cancer patients (TCRdb year 2020). The library was obtained by the immunoSEQ multiplex PCR assay. Here the immuneACCESS table is served through TCRdb, limited to in-frame sequences with V and J called. Missing clones are a known gap in these copies; in checked studies unresolved V genes cover under half, and the rest lacks a known reason. The sample includes 35,000 to 55,000 clones, with around 93% observed a single time. Clones ranked in the top ten supply 22% of the sample. What was sequenced was PBMCs. The receptors were sampled from a woman between 40 and 50 years old with head and neck cancer.

The chain joins TRBV4-1 to TRBJ2-3, with 12 bases that match TRBD2. This CDR3 has 16 residues. From germline, CDR1 is MGHRA and CDR2 YSYEKL. Germline trimming cut 1 base from V and 4 bases from J; bases unmatched to any gene: 3. This chain's CDR3 is CASSQVLAGGADTQYF. In DNA, the CDR3 is TGCGCCAGCAGCCAAGTGCTAGCGGGAGGGGCAGATACGCAGTATTTT.

This chain joins TRBV4-1 and TRBJ2-2; D is unresolved. The V and J ends lost 3 bases and 4 bases respectively, with 12 bases between them. The CDR3 length is 15 residues. Per germline, CDR1 MGHRA and CDR2 YSYEKL. The CDR3 DNA follows: TGCGCCAGCAGCCATGGTTCGGACCGCACCGGGGAGCTGTTTTTT. Its protein is CASSHGSDRTGELFF.

The rearrangement joins TRBV25-1 to TRBJ1-2, with TRBD1 matching 8 bases. The CDR3 runs to 15 residues. Trimming removed 2 bases from V and 5 bases from J; junction bases left unmatched: 7. Germline CDR1 MGHDK, CDR2 SYGVNS. CDR3 amino acids: CASSETGTGDYGYTF. CDR3 DNA: TGTGCCAGCAGTGAAACCGGGACAGGCGATTATGGCTACACCTTC.